What follows is one T cell receptor (beta chain) and its context. Its specificity is not known. The data were obtained in a study of T cells in Graves' hyperthyroidism and ophthalmopathy. The TCR beta CDR3 regions underwent amplification using RNA transcripts as the source. A set of HTBI primers served as the primers for a first-round RT-PCR of the TCR CDR3. TCRdb itself ran the multiplex PCR reads through MiXCR, one entry per CDR3 protein. The table has some 510,000 distinct CDR3 sequences, around 21% seen once. The CDR3 length is 12 residues. The V and J ends lost 6 bases and 4 bases respectively, with 12 bases between them. Germline V CDR1 and CDR2: SQVTM, ANQGSEA. Researchers defined stable Graves' hyperthyroidism as no ophthalmopathy progression within 18 months. PBMCs were obtained from 10 ml fresh peripheral blood. Study-level points and caveats: Researchers found most expanded thyroid clonotypes above 0.001 in blood as well.

This receptor was taken from a man aged 18 to 29 with Graves' hyperthyroidism. The J gene is TRBJ2-5, the V gene TRBV29-1; no clear D. The sequenced sample consisted of blood. The CDR3 here is CSVRQNRETQYF. Written as DNA, the CDR3 is TGCAGCGTCCGCCAGAATAGAGAGACCCAGTACTTC.